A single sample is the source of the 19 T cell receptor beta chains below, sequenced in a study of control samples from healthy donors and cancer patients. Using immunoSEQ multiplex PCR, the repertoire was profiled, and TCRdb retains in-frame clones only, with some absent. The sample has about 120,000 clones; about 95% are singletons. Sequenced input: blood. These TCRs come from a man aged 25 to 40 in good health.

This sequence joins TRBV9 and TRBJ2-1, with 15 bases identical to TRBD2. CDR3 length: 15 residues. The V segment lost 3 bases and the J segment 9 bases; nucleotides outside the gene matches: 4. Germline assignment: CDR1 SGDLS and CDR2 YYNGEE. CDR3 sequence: CASSGTSGGGSEQFF. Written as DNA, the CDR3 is TGTGCCAGCAGCGGGACTAGCGGGGGGGGAAGTGAGCAGTTCTTC.

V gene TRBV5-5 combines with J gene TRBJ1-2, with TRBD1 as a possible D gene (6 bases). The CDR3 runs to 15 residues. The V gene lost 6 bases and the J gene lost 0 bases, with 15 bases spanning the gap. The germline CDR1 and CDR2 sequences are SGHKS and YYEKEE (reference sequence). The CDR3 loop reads CASTAWPGANYGYTF. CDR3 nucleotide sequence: TGTGCCAGCACCGCTTGGCCAGGGGCTAACTATGGCTACACCTTC.

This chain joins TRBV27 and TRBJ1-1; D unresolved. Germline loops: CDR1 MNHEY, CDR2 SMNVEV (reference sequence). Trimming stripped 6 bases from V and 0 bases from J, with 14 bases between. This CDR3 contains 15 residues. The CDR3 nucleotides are TGTGCCAGCAGCCTCGTGAGGGCCATGAACACTGAAGCTTTCTTT. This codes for CASSLVRAMNTEAFF.

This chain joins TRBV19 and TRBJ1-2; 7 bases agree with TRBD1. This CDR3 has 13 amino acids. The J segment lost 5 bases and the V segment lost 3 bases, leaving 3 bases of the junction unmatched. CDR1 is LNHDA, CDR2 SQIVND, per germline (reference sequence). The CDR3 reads CASSMTGPYGYTF. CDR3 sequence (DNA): TGTGCCAGTAGTATGACAGGGCCATATGGCTACACCTTC.

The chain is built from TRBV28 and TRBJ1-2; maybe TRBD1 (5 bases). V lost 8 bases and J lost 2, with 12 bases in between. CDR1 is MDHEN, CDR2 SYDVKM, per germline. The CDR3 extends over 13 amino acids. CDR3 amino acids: CASRGGDNYGYTF. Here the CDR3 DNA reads TGTGCCAGCCGGGGTGGGGACAACTATGGCTACACCTTC.

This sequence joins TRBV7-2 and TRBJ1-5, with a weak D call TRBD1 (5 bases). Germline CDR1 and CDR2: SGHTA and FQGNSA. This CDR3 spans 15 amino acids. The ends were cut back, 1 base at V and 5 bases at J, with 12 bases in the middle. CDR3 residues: CASSLVGAGYQPQHF. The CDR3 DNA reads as TGTGCCAGCAGCTTAGTTGGGGCAGGGTATCAGCCCCAGCATTTT.

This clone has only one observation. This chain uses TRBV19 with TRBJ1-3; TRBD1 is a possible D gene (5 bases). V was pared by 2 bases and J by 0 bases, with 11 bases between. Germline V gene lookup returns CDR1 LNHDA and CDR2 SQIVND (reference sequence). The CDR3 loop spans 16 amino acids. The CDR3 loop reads CASSISGDDSGNTIYF. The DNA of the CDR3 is TGTGCCAGTAGTATAAGTGGGGACGACTCTGGAAACACCATATATTTT.

The DNA of the CDR3 is TGTGCCAGCTCACCACAGGAACCGCCGGACAGGGTCTCGGTGAACACTGAAGCTTTCTTT. Translation: CASSPQEPPDRVSVNTEAFF. The chain couples TRBV18 to TRBJ1-1; 8 nucleotides agree with TRBD1. This CDR3 region has 20 residues. From germline, CDR1 is KGHSH and CDR2 LQKENI. Trimming cost V 1 base and J 0 bases; bases outside gene matches: 16.

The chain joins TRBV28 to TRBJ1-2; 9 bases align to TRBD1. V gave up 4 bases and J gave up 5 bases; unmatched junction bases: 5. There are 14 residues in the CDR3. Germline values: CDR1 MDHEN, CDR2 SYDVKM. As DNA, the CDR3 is TGTGCCAGCAGTTCGACCGGGACAGGGTATGGCTACACCTTC. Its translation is CASSSTGTGYGYTF.

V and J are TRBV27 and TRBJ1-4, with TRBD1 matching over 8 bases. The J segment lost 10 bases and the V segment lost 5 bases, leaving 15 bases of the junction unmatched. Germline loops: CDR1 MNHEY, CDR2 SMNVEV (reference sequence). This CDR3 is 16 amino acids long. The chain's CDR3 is CASSPSETGAAVKLFF. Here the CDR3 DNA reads TGTGCCAGCAGTCCCTCCGAGACAGGGGCCGCTGTAAAACTGTTTTTT.

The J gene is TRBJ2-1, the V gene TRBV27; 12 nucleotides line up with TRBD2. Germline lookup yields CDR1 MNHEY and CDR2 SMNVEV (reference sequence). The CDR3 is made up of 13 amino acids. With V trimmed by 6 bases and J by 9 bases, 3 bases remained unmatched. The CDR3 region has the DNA TGTGCCAGCAGAACTAGCGGGGGGAGTGAGCAGTTCTTC. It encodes CASRTSGGSEQFF.

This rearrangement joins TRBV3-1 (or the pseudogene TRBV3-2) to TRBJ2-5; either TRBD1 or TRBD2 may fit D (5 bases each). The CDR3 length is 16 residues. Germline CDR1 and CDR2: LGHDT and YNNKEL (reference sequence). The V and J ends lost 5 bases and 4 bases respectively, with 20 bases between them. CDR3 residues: CASSKITGAEGETQYF. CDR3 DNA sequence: TGTGCCAGCAGCAAAATTACAGGTGCCGAGGGAGAGACCCAGTACTTC.

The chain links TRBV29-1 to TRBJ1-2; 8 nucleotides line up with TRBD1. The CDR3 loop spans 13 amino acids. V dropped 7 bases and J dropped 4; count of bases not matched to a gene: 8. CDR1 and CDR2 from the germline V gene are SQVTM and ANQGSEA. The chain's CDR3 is CSGPGQGFYGYTF. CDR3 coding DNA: TGCAGCGGTCCAGGACAGGGTTTCTATGGCTACACCTTC.

The CDR3: CASSYGGSYEQYF. The CDR3 nucleotides are TGTGCCAGCAGTTACGGGGGCTCCTACGAGCAGTACTTC. This chain joins TRBV27 and TRBJ2-7; maybe TRBD2 (6 bases). V was trimmed by 4 bases and J by 0 bases, leaving 7 bases between them. The CDR3 totals 13 residues. Germline CDR1 reads MNHEY; CDR2 reads SMNVEV (reference sequence).

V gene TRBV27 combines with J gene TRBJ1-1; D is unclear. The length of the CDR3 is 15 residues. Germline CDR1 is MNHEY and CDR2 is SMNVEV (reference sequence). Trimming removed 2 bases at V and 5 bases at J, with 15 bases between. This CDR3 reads CASSLQVPLGTEAFF. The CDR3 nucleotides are TGTGCCAGCAGTTTACAGGTTCCCTTAGGAACTGAAGCTTTCTTT.

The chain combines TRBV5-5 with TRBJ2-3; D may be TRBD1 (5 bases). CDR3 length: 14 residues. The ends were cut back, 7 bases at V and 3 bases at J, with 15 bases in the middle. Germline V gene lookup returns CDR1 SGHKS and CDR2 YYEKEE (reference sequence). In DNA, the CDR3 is TGTGCCAGCCTACCGGCAGGGTGGACAGATACGCAGTATTTT. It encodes CASLPAGWTDTQYF.

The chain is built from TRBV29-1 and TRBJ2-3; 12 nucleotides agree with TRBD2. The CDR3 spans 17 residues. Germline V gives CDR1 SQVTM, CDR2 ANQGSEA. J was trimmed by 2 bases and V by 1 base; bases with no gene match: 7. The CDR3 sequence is CSVEVALAGGYTDTQYF. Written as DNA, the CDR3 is TGCAGCGTTGAAGTGGCCCTAGCGGGGGGGTACACAGATACGCAGTATTTT.

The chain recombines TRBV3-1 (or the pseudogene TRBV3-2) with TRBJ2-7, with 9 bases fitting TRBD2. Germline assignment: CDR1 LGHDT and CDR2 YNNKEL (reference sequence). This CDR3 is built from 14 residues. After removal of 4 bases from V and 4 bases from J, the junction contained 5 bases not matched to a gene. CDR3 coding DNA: TGTGCCAGCAGCCGGGCGGGGGGGCAGTACGAGCAGTACTTC. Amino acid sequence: CASSRAGGQYEQYF.

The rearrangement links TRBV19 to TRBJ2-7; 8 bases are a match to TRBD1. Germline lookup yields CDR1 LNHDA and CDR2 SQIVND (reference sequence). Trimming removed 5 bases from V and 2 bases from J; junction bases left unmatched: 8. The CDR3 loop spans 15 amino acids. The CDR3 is CASSPGTGLTYEQYF. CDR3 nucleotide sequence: TGTGCCAGTAGTCCGGGGACAGGCCTTACCTACGAGCAGTACTTC.